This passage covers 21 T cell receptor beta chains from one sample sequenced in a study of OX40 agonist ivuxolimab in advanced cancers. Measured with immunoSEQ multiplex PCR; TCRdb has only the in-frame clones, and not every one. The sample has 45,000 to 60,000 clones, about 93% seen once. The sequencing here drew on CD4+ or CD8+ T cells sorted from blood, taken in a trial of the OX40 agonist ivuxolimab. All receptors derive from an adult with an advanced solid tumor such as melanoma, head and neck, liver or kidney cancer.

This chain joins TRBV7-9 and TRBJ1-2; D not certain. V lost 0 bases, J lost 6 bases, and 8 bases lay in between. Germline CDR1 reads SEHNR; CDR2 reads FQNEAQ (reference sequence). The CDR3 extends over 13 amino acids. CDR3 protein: CASSLARADGYTF. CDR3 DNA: TGTGCCAGCAGCTTAGCAAGGGCGGATGGCTACACCTTC. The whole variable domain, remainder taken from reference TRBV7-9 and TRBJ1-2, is DTGVSQNPRHKITKRGQNVTFRCDPISEHNRLYWYRQTLGQGPEFLTYFQNEAQLEKSRLLSDRFSAERPKGSFSTLEIQRTEQGDSAMYLCASSLARADGYTFGSGTRLTVV.

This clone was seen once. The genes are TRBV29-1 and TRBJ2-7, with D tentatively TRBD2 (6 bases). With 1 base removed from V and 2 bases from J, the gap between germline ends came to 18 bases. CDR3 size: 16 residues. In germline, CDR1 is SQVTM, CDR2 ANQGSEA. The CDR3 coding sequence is TGCAGCGTTGAAGGTCCGGGGGATACCCTAGCCTACGAGCAGTACTTC. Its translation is CSVEGPGDTLAYEQYF.

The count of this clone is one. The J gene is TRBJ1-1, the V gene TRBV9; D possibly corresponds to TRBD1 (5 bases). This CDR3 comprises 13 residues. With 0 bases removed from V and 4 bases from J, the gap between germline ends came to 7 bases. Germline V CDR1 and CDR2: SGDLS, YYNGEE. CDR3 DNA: TGTGCCAGCAGCGTAGGGGGGAGCACTGAAGCTTTCTTT. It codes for CASSVGGSTEAFF.

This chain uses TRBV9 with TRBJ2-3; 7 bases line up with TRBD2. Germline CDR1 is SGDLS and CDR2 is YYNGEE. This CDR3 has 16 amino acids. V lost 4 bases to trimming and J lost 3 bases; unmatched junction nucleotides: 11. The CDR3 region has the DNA TGTGCCAGCAGCCTGGGGGTGCGGGAGTCGACAGATACGCAGTATTTT. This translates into CASSLGVRESTDTQYF.

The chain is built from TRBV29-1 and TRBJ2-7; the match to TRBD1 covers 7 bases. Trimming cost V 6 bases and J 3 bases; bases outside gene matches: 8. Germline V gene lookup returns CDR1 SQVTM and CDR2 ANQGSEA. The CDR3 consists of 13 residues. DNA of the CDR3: TGCAGCGTCGTAACCGGGACAGTCTACGAGCAGTACTTC. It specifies CSVVTGTVYEQYF.

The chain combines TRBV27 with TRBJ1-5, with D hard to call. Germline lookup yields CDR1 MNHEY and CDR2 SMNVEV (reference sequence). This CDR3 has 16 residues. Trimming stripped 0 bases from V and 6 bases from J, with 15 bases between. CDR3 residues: CASSLSGPGLSQPQHF. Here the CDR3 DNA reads TGTGCCAGCAGTTTATCCGGTCCCGGATTGAGTCAGCCCCAGCATTTT.

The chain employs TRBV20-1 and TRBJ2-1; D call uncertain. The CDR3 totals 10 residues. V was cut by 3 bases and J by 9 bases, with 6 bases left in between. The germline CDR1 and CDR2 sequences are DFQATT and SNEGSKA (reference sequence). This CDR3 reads CSASIGEQFF. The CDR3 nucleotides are TGCAGTGCTAGTATCGGTGAGCAGTTCTTC.

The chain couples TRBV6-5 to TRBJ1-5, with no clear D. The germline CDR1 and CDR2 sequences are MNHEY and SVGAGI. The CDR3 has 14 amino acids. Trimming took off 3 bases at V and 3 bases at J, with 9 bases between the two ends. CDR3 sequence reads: CASSYTAINQPQHF. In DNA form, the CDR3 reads TGTGCCAGCAGTTATACGGCAATCAATCAGCCCCAGCATTTT.

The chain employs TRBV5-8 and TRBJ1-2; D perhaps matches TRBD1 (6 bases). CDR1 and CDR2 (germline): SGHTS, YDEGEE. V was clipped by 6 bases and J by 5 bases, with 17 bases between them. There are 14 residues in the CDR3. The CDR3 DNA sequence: TGTGCCAGCACGCCGAACAGGGTGTTTTATGGCTACACCTTC. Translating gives CASTPNRVFYGYTF.

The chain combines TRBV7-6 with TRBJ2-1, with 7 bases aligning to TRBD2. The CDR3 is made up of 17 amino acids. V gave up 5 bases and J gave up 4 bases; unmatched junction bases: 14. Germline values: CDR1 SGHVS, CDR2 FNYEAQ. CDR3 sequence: CASSRPSKRDYYNEQFF. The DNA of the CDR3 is TGTGCCAGCAGCCGTCCTTCAAAGCGGGATTATTACAATGAGCAGTTCTTC. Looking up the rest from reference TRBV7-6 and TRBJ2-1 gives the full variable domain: GAGVSQSPRYKVTKRGQDVALRCDPISGHVSLYWYRQALGQGPEFLTYFNYEAQQDKSGLPNDRFSAERPEGSISTLTIQRTEQRDSAMYRCASSRPSKRDYYNEQFFGPGTRLTVL.

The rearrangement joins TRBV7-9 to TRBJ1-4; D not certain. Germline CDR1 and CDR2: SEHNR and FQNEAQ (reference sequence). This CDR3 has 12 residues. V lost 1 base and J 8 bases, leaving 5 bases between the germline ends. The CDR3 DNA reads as TGTGCCAGCAGCTTAGATCAGGAAAAACTGTTTTTT. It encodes CASSLDQEKLFF. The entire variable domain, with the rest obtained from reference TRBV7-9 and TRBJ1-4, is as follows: DTGVSQNPRHKITKRGQNVTFRCDPISEHNRLYWYRQTLGQGPEFLTYFQNEAQLEKSRLLSDRFSAERPKGSFSTLEIQRTEQGDSAMYLCASSLDQEKLFFGSGTQLSVL.

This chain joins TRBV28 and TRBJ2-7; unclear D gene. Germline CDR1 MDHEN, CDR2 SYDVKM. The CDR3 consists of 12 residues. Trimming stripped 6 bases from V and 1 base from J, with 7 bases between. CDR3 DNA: TGTGCCAGCAGCCTCCGGTCCTACGAGCAGTACTTC. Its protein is CASSLRSYEQYF. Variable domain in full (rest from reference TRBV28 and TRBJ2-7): DVKVTQSSRYLVKRTGEKVFLECVQDMDHENMFWYRQDPGLGLRLIYFSYDVKMKEKGDIPEGYSVSREKKERFSLILESASTNQTSMYLCASSLRSYEQYFGPGTRLTVT.

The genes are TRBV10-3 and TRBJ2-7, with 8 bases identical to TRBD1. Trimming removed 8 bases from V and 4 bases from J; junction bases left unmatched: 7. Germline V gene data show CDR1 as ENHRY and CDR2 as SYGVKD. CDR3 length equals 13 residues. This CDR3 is CAIGTGVWYEQYF. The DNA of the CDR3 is TGTGCCATCGGGACAGGAGTCTGGTACGAGCAGTACTTC.

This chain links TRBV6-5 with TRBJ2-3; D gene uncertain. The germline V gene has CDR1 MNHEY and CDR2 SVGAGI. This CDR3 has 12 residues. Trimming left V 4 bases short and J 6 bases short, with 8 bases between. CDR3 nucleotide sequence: TGTGCCAGCAGTTCCGCCTACGATACGCAGTATTTT. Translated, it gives CASSSAYDTQYF.

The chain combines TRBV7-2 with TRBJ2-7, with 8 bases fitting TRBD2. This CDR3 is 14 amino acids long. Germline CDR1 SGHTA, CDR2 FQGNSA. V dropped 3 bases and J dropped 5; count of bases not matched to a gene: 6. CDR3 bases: TGTGCCAGCAGCTTCAGCGGGAGAGTCCACGAGCAGTACTTC. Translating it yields CASSFSGRVHEQYF.

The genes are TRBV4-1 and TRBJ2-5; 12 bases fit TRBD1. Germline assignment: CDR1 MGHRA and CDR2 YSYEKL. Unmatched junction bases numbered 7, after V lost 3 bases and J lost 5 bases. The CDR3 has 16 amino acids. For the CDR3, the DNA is TGCGCCAGCAGCCAGGGGACAGGGGGCGTTTATGAGACCCAGTACTTC. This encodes CASSQGTGGVYETQYF.

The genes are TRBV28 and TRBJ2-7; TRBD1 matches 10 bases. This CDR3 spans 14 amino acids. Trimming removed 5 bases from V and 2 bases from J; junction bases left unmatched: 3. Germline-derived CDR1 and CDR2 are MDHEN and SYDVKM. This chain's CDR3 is CASSLGQGAYEQYF. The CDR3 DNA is TGTGCCAGCAGTCTTGGACAGGGGGCCTACGAGCAGTACTTC.

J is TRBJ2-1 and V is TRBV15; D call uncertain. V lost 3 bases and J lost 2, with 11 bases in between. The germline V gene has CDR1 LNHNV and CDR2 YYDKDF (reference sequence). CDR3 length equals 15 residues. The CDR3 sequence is CATSSVGRTYNEQFF. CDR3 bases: TGTGCCACCAGCAGCGTGGGCCGAACCTACAATGAGCAGTTCTTC.

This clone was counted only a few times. CDR3 amino acids: CASTLGRGPYNEQFF. CDR3 nucleotide sequence: TGTGCCAGCACACTCGGGAGGGGACCCTACAATGAGCAGTTCTTC. This chain joins TRBV9 and TRBJ2-1, with 8 nucleotides matching TRBD2. The junction had 7 bases not matched to a gene; V was cut back by 6 bases and J by 2 bases. The CDR3 is made up of 15 amino acids. The germline CDR1 and CDR2 sequences are SGDLS and YYNGEE.

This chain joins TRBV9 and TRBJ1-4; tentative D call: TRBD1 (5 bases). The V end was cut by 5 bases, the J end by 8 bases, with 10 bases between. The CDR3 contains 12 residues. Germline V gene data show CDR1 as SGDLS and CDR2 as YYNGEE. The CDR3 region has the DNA TGTGCCAGCAGTCAGGGAAGCGAAAAACTGTTTTTT. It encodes CASSQGSEKLFF.

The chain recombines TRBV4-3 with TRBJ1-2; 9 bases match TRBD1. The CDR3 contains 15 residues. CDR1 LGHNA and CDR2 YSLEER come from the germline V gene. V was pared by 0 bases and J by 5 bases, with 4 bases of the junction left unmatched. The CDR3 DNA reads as TGCGCCAGCAGCCAAGATAAGGGACAGGGTTATGGCTACACCTTC. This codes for CASSQDKGQGYGYTF.